A selection of T cell receptor beta chains follows, all from one sample in a study of low-dose radiotherapy and immunotherapy resistance in tumors. TCRdb re-derived calls from the reads in MiXCR, one entry per CDR3 protein. The sample lists around 80,000 distinct CDR3 sequences; approximately 20% were seen once. Sequencing was performed on PBMCs, taken before treatment. The receptors derive from a male donor with prostate cancer. The CDR3 runs from the conserved cysteine through the conserved F or W. D genes are given only for firm matches. Clone size is not always given. Where it is, it says once, few, many or a class for expanded clones.

TGTGCCAGCAGTGTCGCAGGGGGCGAGACCCAGTACTTC	CASSVAGGETQYF	TRBJ2-5	TRBV25-1	many	TRBD1
TGTGCCAGCTCACCTCCGGGACAGGGGGCGGTCCAGGTCTTT	CASSPPGQGAVQVF	TRBJ1-1	TRBV18	many	TRBD1
TGTGCCAGCAGAACAACCTACGAGCAGTACTTC	CASRTTYEQYF	TRBJ2-7	TRBV2	many	NA
TGCAGCGTTGCCAGGGGGCTTTACGGCTACACCTTC	CSVARGLYGYTF	TRBJ1-2	TRBV29-1	many	TRBD1
TGTGCCAGCTCACCGAACAGGGACCTCCAAGAGACCCAGTACTTC	CASSPNRDLQETQYF	TRBJ2-5	TRBV18	many	NA
TGTGCCAGCAGTCGCAACCCCCACACCGGGGAGCTGTTTTTT	CASSRNPHTGELFF	TRBJ2-2	TRBV6-5	many	NA
TGTGCCATCCGTAGGGTGAACCGGGACAGGGGCGAGCAGTACTTC	CAIRRVNRDRGEQYF	TRBJ2-7	TRBV28	NA	TRBD1
TGCAGCACCAAACCGGGACATCCCTACGAGCAGTACTTC	CSTKPGHPYEQYF	TRBJ2-7	TRBV20-1	many	NA
TGTGCCAGCAGCTCGACAGGGGCCAAAAACATTCAGTACTTC	CASSSTGAKNIQYF	TRBJ2-4	TRBV7-9	NA	TRBD1
TGTGCCTGGGCCGGGCAAGAGACCCAGTACTTC	CAWAGQETQYF	TRBJ2-5	TRBV30	many	NA
TGTGCCAGCAGTCGTGGGACGGCACCCCCGGACGAGCAGTACTTC	CASSRGTAPPDEQYF	TRBJ2-7	TRBV7-9	many	NA
TGTGCCAGCAGTGAAGGACAGGGGATCAATCAGCCCCAGCATTTT	CASSEGQGINQPQHF	TRBJ1-5	TRBV6-1	medium-sized	TRBD1
TGCGCCAGGGTCACAGGGTTGGTAGAAGAGACCCAGTACTTC	CARVTGLVEETQYF	TRBJ2-5	TRBV23-1	many	NA
TGCAGTGCTAGAGGACTAGCGGGGGCCCTCTCCACAGATACGCAGTATTTT	CSARGLAGALSTDTQYF	TRBJ2-3	TRBV20-1	many	TRBD2
TGCGCCAGCAGCTTGTTTTCGCAGGGGGCAGGGGAGCAGTACTTC	CASSLFSQGAGEQYF	TRBJ2-7	TRBV5-1	many	TRBD1
TGTGCCAGCAGTTTAGGTCTATTTGGGGAAGAATATGGCTACACCTTC	CASSLGLFGEEYGYTF	TRBJ1-2	TRBV28	many	NA
TGTGCCAGCAGTCTAAGACAGGATGCGGACATTCAGTACTTC	CASSLRQDADIQYF	TRBJ2-4	TRBV27	NA	NA
TGTGCCAGCAGCCAAGACCGAGGGGGCGGGAGGGTTGATACGCAGTATTTT	CASSQDRGGGRVDTQYF	TRBJ2-3	TRBV3-1	NA	TRBD2
TGCAGTGCCGCGACCTCACCAGATACGCAGTATTTT	CSAATSPDTQYF	TRBJ2-3	TRBV20-1	many	NA
TGTGCCACCAGCAGACCAACCTACAATGAGCAGTTCTTC	CATSRPTYNEQFF	TRBJ2-1	TRBV15	many	NA
TGTGCCTGGAGTGTATTAGCGGGAGCGGGGGAGCTGTTTTTT	CAWSVLAGAGELFF	TRBJ2-2	TRBV30	many	TRBD2
TGTGCCAGCAGTCCATGGACAGGGGATGGCTACACCTTC	CASSPWTGDGYTF	TRBJ1-2	TRBV6-8	NA	TRBD1
TGTGCCAGCTGGGCTAGCGGGACCGACGCGCTTAAGTACGAGCAGTACTTC	CASWASGTDALKYEQYF	TRBJ2-7	TRBV28	NA	TRBD2
TGTGCCAGCAGCAGACGGGGGACAGGTCAAAACTCCTACGAGCAGTACTTC	CASSRRGTGQNSYEQYF	TRBJ2-7	TRBV21-1	many	NA
TGTGCCAGCAGCCAAGGACAGGCCAGGAAACTGTTTTTT	CASSQGQARKLFF	TRBJ1-4	TRBV7-2	many	TRBD1
TGTGCCAGCAGCCGACCGACTAGCGGGCGTCGTGCTGAGCAGTTCTTC	CASSRPTSGRRAEQFF	TRBJ2-1	TRBV7-8	many	TRBD2
TGTGCCAGCAGCTCCGGGACTCCCCAAGAGACCCAGTACTTC	CASSSGTPQETQYF	TRBJ2-5	TRBV6-2/TRBV6-3	many	NA
TGTGCCAGCAGTGAAGTCTGGAGCTCCTATAATTCACCCCTCCACTTT	CASSEVWSSYNSPLHF	TRBJ1-6	TRBV6-1	many	NA
TGTGCCTGGAGTGTACAATCAGGGGACCGCTATGGCTACACCTTC	CAWSVQSGDRYGYTF	TRBJ1-2	TRBV30	many	NA
TGTGCCAGCAGCACCAAGGAGACCCAGTACTTC	CASSTKETQYF	TRBJ2-5	TRBV12-3/TRBV12-4	many	NA
TGTGCCAGTAGTATAGCCGGTTCCTACAATGAGCAGTTCTTC	CASSIAGSYNEQFF	TRBJ2-1	TRBV19	many	NA
TGTGCCAGCAGTGGACAGAATAGCAATCAGCCCCAGCATTTT	CASSGQNSNQPQHF	TRBJ1-5	TRBV27	many	NA
TGTGCCAGCAGTTTGGCCCGAGCCTACGAGCAGTACTTC	CASSLARAYEQYF	TRBJ2-7	TRBV27	many	NA
TGTGCCAGTAGCGTCACAGGGTCAGATACGCAGTATTTT	CASSVTGSDTQYF	TRBJ2-3	TRBV19	many	NA
TGCAGTGCTACCGGGACTAGCGGGGACCAAGAGACCCAGTACTTC	CSATGTSGDQETQYF	TRBJ2-5	TRBV20-1	NA	TRBD2
TGTGCCAGCAGTTTCTTGGGGAATAATCAGCCCCAGCATTTT	CASSFLGNNQPQHF	TRBJ1-5	TRBV28	many	NA
TGTGCCAGCAGTTCTAGACTAGCGGAGAATTACAATGAGCAGTTCTTC	CASSSRLAENYNEQFF	TRBJ2-1	TRBV6-1	NA	TRBD2
TGTGCCAGCAGTGAAAACCCGGGGGGCGCCGGGGAGCTGTTTTTT	CASSENPGGAGELFF	TRBJ2-2	TRBV6-2/TRBV6-3	many	NA
TGTGCCAGCAGTTTAGAGGCAGGGGGCATCACTGAAGCTTTCTTT	CASSLEAGGITEAFF	TRBJ1-1	TRBV12-3/TRBV12-4	many	TRBD1
TGTGCCAGCAGTTTTTCCCTAAACACCGGGGAGCTGTTTTTT	CASSFSLNTGELFF	TRBJ2-2	TRBV28	many	NA
TGCAGTGCTAGAGCCACGGTGCAGGGCGGTACGCAGTATTTT	CSARATVQGGTQYF	TRBJ2-3	TRBV20-1	many	NA
TGTGCCAGTAGTCCCCGTGGGGCCTATGGCTACACCTTC	CASSPRGAYGYTF	TRBJ1-2	TRBV19	NA	NA